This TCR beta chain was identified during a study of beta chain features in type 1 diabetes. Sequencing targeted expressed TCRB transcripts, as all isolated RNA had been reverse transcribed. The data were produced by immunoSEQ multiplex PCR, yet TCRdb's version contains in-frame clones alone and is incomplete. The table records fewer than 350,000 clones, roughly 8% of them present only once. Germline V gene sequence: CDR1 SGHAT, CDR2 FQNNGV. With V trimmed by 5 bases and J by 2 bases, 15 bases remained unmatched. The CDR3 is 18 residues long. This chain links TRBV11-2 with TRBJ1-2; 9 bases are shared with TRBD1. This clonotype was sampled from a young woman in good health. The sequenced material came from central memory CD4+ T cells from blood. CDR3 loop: CASSRRQGQGLGNYGYTF. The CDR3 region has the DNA TGTGCCAGCAGCCGTAGACAGGGACAGGGATTGGGAAACTATGGCTACACCTTC.